Listed below are T cell receptor beta chains from one sample, sequenced in a study of cytomegalovirus exposure and HLA in healthy donors. Here immunoSEQ multiplex PCR was the method, and the copy in TCRdb shows in-frame clones only, minus some. This table holds roughly 160,000 clones, 80% to 90% found once. Sequences were obtained from PBMCs. Receptors were obtained from a male donor in good health and CMV-seronegative. The CDR3 runs from the conserved cysteine through the conserved F or W. The D gene is left open where the match is weak. The listing skips clone size in some rows; elsewhere it reads once, few, many or a size class.

D gene: TRBD2; clone size: NA; CDR3 length: 14; J gene: TRBJ2-3; V gene: TRBV7-6; CDR3 DNA: TGTGCCAGCAGCTTAGAAGCGGGAACAGATACGCAGTATTTT; CDR3 protein: CASSLEAGTDTQYF
D gene: NA; clone size: NA; CDR3 length: 15; J gene: TRBJ1-5; V gene: TRBV9; CDR3 DNA: TGTGCCAGCAGCGAGGGAGGAGGGGTCAATCAGCCCCAGCATTTT; CDR3 protein: CASSEGGGVNQPQHF
D gene: NA; clone size: NA; CDR3 length: 15; J gene: TRBJ1-4; V gene: TRBV28; CDR3 DNA: TGTGCCAGCAGTTTTGGAAAGGCTAGGGGTGAAAAACTGTTTTTT; CDR3 protein: CASSFGKARGEKLFF
D gene: NA; clone size: NA; CDR3 length: 15; J gene: TRBJ2-1; V gene: TRBV7-2; CDR3 DNA: TGTGCCAGCAGCTTAGGATTAGCACCCGACAATGAGCAGTTCTTC; CDR3 protein: CASSLGLAPDNEQFF
D gene: TRBD1; clone size: NA; CDR3 length: 17; J gene: TRBJ2-5; V gene: TRBV27; CDR3 DNA: TGTGCCAGCAGTTTAGCTCCGGGACAGGGGGCCTTAGAGACCCAGTACTTC; CDR3 protein: CASSLAPGQGALETQYF
D gene: NA; clone size: NA; CDR3 length: 14; J gene: TRBJ1-6; V gene: TRBV6-5; CDR3 DNA: TGTGCCAGCAGTTACTTACACGATAATTCACCCCTCCACTTT; CDR3 protein: CASSYLHDNSPLHF
D gene: NA; clone size: NA; CDR3 length: 14; J gene: TRBJ2-3; V gene: TRBV11-3; CDR3 DNA: TGTGCCAGCAGCTTTGGGGGGAACACAGATACGCAGTATTTT; CDR3 protein: CASSFGGNTDTQYF
D gene: NA; clone size: NA; CDR3 length: 9; J gene: TRBJ2-7; V gene: TRBV29-1; CDR3 DNA: TGCAGCGGTCAACAGGGGCAGTACTTC; CDR3 protein: CSGQQGQYF
D gene: NA; clone size: NA; CDR3 length: 16; J gene: TRBJ2-3; V gene: TRBV4-3; CDR3 DNA: TGCGCCAGCAGCCAAGATCAGGGTGCGATCACAGATACGCAGTATTTT; CDR3 protein: CASSQDQGAITDTQYF
D gene: NA; clone size: NA; CDR3 length: 16; J gene: TRBJ2-5; V gene: TRBV4-2; CDR3 DNA: TGTGCCAGCAGCCAAGTCCAGTGGCTAGCCCAAGAGACCCAGTACTTC; CDR3 protein: CASSQVQWLAQETQYF
D gene: NA; clone size: NA; CDR3 length: 15; J gene: TRBJ1-2; V gene: TRBV4-2; CDR3 DNA: TGTGCCAGCAGCCAAGAAACAGGGACCGTCTATGGCTACACCTTC; CDR3 protein: CASSQETGTVYGYTF
D gene: NA; clone size: NA; CDR3 length: 14; J gene: TRBJ2-6; V gene: TRBV2; CDR3 DNA: TGTGCCAGCAGCCAGGGTCCAGGGGCCAACGTCCTGACTTTC; CDR3 protein: CASSQGPGANVLTF
D gene: TRBD2; clone size: NA; CDR3 length: 15; J gene: TRBJ2-7; V gene: TRBV4-3; CDR3 DNA: TGCGCCAGCAGCCAAGATCGGAGCGGGGCGTCGAAGCAGTACTTC; CDR3 protein: CASSQDRSGASKQYF
D gene: NA; clone size: NA; CDR3 length: 12; J gene: TRBJ1-2; V gene: TRBV29-1; CDR3 DNA: TGCAGCGTTCAGGCAGTCGGCTATGGCTACACCTTC; CDR3 protein: CSVQAVGYGYTF
D gene: NA; clone size: NA; CDR3 length: 16; J gene: TRBJ1-2; V gene: TRBV9; CDR3 DNA: TGTGCCAGCAGCGCCGAAGGCTGGGGAGGGAGCTATGGCTACACCTTC; CDR3 protein: CASSAEGWGGSYGYTF
D gene: TRBD2; clone size: NA; CDR3 length: 15; J gene: TRBJ2-3; V gene: TRBV6-1; CDR3 DNA: TGTGCCAGCAGTGAACTCGGGGGGGGCACAGATACGCAGTATTTT; CDR3 protein: CASSELGGGTDTQYF
D gene: NA; clone size: NA; CDR3 length: 13; J gene: TRBJ2-5; V gene: TRBV30; CDR3 DNA: TGTGCCTGGAGTGGAGAGGAACAAGAGGCCCAGTACTTC; CDR3 protein: CAWSGEEQEAQYF
D gene: NA; clone size: NA; CDR3 length: 15; J gene: TRBJ1-5; V gene: TRBV19; CDR3 DNA: TGTGCCAGTAGTATCGATCGGGGATCCGATCAGCCCCAGCATTTT; CDR3 protein: CASSIDRGSDQPQHF
D gene: TRBD2; clone size: NA; CDR3 length: 16; J gene: TRBJ2-1; V gene: TRBV4-1; CDR3 DNA: TGCGCCAGCAGCCAAGAGGTAGCGGGGGCCACCAATGAGCAGTTCTTC; CDR3 protein: CASSQEVAGATNEQFF
D gene: NA; clone size: NA; CDR3 length: 13; J gene: TRBJ1-6; V gene: TRBV7-6; CDR3 DNA: TGTGCCAGCAGCTTAGCAGCTAATTCACCCCTCCACTTT; CDR3 protein: CASSLAANSPLHF
D gene: NA; clone size: NA; CDR3 length: 14; J gene: TRBJ1-5; V gene: TRBV6-5; CDR3 DNA: TGTGCCAGCAGTCCGACAGATAGCAATCAGCCCCAGCATTTT; CDR3 protein: CASSPTDSNQPQHF
D gene: NA; clone size: NA; CDR3 length: 14; J gene: TRBJ2-7; V gene: TRBV6-1; CDR3 DNA: TGTGCCAGCAGTGAGACCCGACTCTCCTACGAGCAGTACTTC; CDR3 protein: CASSETRLSYEQYF
D gene: TRBD1; clone size: NA; CDR3 length: 15; J gene: TRBJ2-2; V gene: TRBV10-2; CDR3 DNA: TGCGCCAGCACAGGGACAGGGGGTAACACCGGGGAGCTGTTTTTT; CDR3 protein: CASTGTGGNTGELFF
D gene: TRBD2; clone size: NA; CDR3 length: 15; J gene: TRBJ2-7; V gene: TRBV27; CDR3 DNA: TGTGCCAGCAGTTTACGCCTAGCGGGGGAGTACGAGCAGTACTTC; CDR3 protein: CASSLRLAGEYEQYF
D gene: TRBD1; clone size: NA; CDR3 length: 14; J gene: TRBJ1-3; V gene: TRBV27; CDR3 DNA: TGTGCCAGCAGTCCCAGGGGGTGGAGAGACACCATATATTTT; CDR3 protein: CASSPRGWRDTIYF
D gene: NA; clone size: once; CDR3 length: 16; J gene: TRBJ1-3; V gene: TRBV4-3; CDR3 DNA: TGCGCCAGCAGCCAAGATCAGGGGCAACTTGGAAACACCATATATTTT; CDR3 protein: CASSQDQGQLGNTIYF
D gene: NA; clone size: NA; CDR3 length: 13; J gene: TRBJ1-5; V gene: TRBV19; CDR3 DNA: TGTGCCAGTAGTTGGAGGGACGGTCAGCCCCAGCATTTT; CDR3 protein: CASSWRDGQPQHF
D gene: NA; clone size: NA; CDR3 length: 13; J gene: TRBJ1-1; V gene: TRBV29-1; CDR3 DNA: TGCAGCGTTTCCGGGACACAGAACACTGAAGCTTTCTTT; CDR3 protein: CSVSGTQNTEAFF
D gene: NA; clone size: NA; CDR3 length: 16; J gene: TRBJ1-1; V gene: TRBV7-9; CDR3 DNA: TGTGCCAGCAGCTCCCCCCTGAAGGGGTTGAACACTGAAGCTTTCTTT; CDR3 protein: CASSSPLKGLNTEAFF
D gene: NA; clone size: NA; CDR3 length: 13; J gene: TRBJ1-1; V gene: TRBV15; CDR3 DNA: TGTGCCACCAGCCTTGACAAGAACACTGAAGCTTTCTTT; CDR3 protein: CATSLDKNTEAFF
D gene: NA; clone size: NA; CDR3 length: 14; J gene: TRBJ2-7; V gene: TRBV6-5; CDR3 DNA: TGTGCCAGCAGGCCGGGCCAGGGCAACTACGAGCAGTACTTC; CDR3 protein: CASRPGQGNYEQYF
D gene: TRBD1; clone size: NA; CDR3 length: 14; J gene: TRBJ1-1; V gene: TRBV28; CDR3 DNA: TGTGCCAGCAAGAAACAGGGGGTATGGACTGAAGCTTTCTTT; CDR3 protein: CASKKQGVWTEAFF
D gene: NA; clone size: few; CDR3 length: 14; J gene: TRBJ1-2; V gene: TRBV2; CDR3 DNA: TGTGCCAGCAGGGGTGACAGGTTGTTTTATGGCTACACCTTC; CDR3 protein: CASRGDRLFYGYTF